Listed below are T cell receptor beta chains from one sample, sequenced in a study of cytomegalovirus exposure and HLA in healthy donors. Here immunoSEQ multiplex PCR was the method, and the copy in TCRdb shows in-frame clones only, minus some. There are 150,000 to 200,000 clones in the sample; 84% occur only once, and less than 9% lies in the top ten. The sequencing input was PBMCs. The source of these receptors is a man aged 18-30 years in good health and CMV-seropositive. The CDR3 runs from the conserved cysteine through the conserved F or W. D genes are given only for firm matches. Only part of the rows carry a size: once, few, many, or a class if the clone is expanded.

j_call d_call v_call clone_size cdr3_nt cdr3_aa
TRBJ1-2 NA TRBV19 NA TGTGCCAGTAGTGCGGACCGACAGAACTATGGCTACACCTTC CASSADRQNYGYTF
TRBJ2-1 TRBD2 TRBV5-6 NA TGTGCCAGCAGCGTCGGGACTAGCTACAATGAGCAGTTCTTC CASSVGTSYNEQFF
TRBJ1-5 TRBD1 TRBV7-2 NA TGTGCCAGCAGCCGATTGGGACAGGGGGGTAGCAATCAGCCCCAGCATTTT CASSRLGQGGSNQPQHF
TRBJ2-7 TRBD2 TRBV6-5 NA TGTGCCAGCAGCCCCCCGCTAGCGGGAGCCCACGAGCAGTACTTC CASSPPLAGAHEQYF
TRBJ1-2 NA TRBV7-2 NA TGTGCCAGCAGCTTAGGGAACAGGGTGCGTCAGGGCTACACCTTC CASSLGNRVRQGYTF
TRBJ1-1 NA TRBV19 NA TGTGCCAGTAGTATTATGGACTTAAACACTGAAGCTTTCTTT CASSIMDLNTEAFF
TRBJ2-3 TRBD1 TRBV9 NA TGTGCCAGCAGCGTAAACCGGGACAGATTCACAGATACGCAGTATTTT CASSVNRDRFTDTQYF
TRBJ1-5 NA TRBV27 hyperexpanded NA CASSLSLRGGNQPQHF
TRBJ1-2 NA TRBV27 NA TGTGCCAGCATTCAAGCTCAGGGGAGTAACTATGGCTACACCTTC CASIQAQGSNYGYTF
TRBJ1-2 NA TRBV7-3 NA TGTGCCAGCAGCTCGGAATTCGCTTGGGAGGGGGGCTATGGCTACACCTTC CASSSEFAWEGGYGYTF